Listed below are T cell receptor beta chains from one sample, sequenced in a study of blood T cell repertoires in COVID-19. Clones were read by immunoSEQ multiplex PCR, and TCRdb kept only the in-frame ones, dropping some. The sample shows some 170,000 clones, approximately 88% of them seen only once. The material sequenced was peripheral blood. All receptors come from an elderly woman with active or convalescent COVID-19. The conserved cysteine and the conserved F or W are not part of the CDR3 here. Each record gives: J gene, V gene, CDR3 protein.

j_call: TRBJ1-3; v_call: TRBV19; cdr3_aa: ASSVDSSPGNTIY
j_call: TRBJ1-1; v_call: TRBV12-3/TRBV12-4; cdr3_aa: ASSQQGSTEAF
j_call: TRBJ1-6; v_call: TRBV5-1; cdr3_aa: ASSLVQGGDNSPLH
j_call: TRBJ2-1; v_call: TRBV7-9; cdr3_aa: ASSLQDNEQF
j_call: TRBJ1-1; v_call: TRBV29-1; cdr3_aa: SVVQGAGTEAF
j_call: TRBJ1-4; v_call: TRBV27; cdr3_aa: ASSSRIPNEKLF
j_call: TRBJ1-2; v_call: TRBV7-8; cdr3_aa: ASSLGPGLYGYT
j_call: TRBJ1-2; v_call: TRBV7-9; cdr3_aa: ASRFLGTGDYGYT
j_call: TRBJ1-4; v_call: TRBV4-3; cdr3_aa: ASSQDRTPNEKLF
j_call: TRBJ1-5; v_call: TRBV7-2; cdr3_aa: ASSLDRGLNQPQH
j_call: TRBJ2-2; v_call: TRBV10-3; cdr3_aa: AISESGRLKSGELF
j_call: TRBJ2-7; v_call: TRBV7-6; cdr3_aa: ASSLDQGDEQY
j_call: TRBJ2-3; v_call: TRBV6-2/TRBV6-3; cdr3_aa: ASSYVGPRTDTQY
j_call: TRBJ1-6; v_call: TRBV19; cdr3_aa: ASRDREGNSPLH
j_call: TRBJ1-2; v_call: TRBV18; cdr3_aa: ASSPTGGGDYGYT
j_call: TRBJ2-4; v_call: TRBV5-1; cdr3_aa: ASSLLGDRVTKNIQY
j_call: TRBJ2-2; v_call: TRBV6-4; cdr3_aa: ASTPNGGTGELF
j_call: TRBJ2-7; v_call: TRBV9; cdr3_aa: ASSETMRAGEQY
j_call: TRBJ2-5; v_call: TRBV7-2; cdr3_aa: ASSLPNQETQY
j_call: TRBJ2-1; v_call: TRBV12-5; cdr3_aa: ASGYGVYDEQF
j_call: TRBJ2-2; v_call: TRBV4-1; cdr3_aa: ASSHPSGGLHTGELF
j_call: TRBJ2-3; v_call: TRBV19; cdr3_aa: ASSPLGATDTQY